Listed here are 29 T cell receptor beta chains from one sample, sequenced in a study of T-cell reconstitution after alpha-beta-depleted transplantation in children. Preparation of the TCRbeta library used unique molecular identifiers. TCRdb reprocessed the PCR reads via MiXCR and lists one record per CDR3 protein. The sample yields some 600,000 distinct CDR3 sequences, roughly 15% seen once. The sequencing here drew on PBMCs from the stem cell graft donor, taken from the stem cell graft. Source of these receptors: a human donor who donated a stem cell graft to a child with acute myeloid leukemia.

This clonotype was counted between two and nine times. The V call is TRBV29-1, the J call TRBJ2-2; TRBD2 aligns across 9 bases. CDR1 is SQVTM and CDR2 is ANQGSEA in the germline V gene. V dropped 6 bases and J dropped 4; count of bases not matched to a gene: 3. CDR3 length: 13 amino acids. CDR3 region: CSVRGGGTGELFF. The CDR3 DNA follows: TGCAGCGTGCGGGGGGGCGGCACCGGGGAGCTGTTTTTT.

This clonotype was recorded many times. V usage is TRBV7-9 and J usage is TRBJ1-3; D is undetermined. The CDR3 totals 14 residues. In germline, CDR1 is SEHNR, CDR2 FQNEAQ (reference sequence). With 1 base removed from V and 4 bases from J, the gap between germline ends came to 8 bases. The chain's CDR3 is CASSLGTGGNTIYF. For the CDR3, the DNA is TGTGCCAGCAGCTTAGGGACCGGAGGAAACACCATATATTTT.

V usage is TRBV28 and J usage is TRBJ1-2; 11 nucleotides line up with TRBD1. CDR3 length: 16 amino acids. The V gene's germline CDR1 is MDHEN and CDR2 SYDVKM. V lost 2 bases and J lost 8; bases outside the gene matches: 10. CDR3 amino acids: CASSLGLLGQGGGYTF. The CDR3 DNA follows: TGTGCCAGCAGTTTAGGCCTCCTGGGACAGGGGGGCGGCTACACCTTC.

The V call is TRBV5-5, the J call TRBJ1-5, with D perhaps matching TRBD1 (5 bases). Trimming shortened V by 0 bases and J by 7 bases, and 14 bases separated the two germline ends. CDR3 length: 15 residues. Germline CDR1 SGHKS, CDR2 YYEKEE (reference sequence). The CDR3 sequence is CASSLVGPEGQPQHF. DNA for the CDR3: TGTGCCAGCAGCTTGGTTGGCCCGGAGGGGCAGCCCCAGCATTTT.

This chain links TRBV2 with TRBJ1-1, with unresolved D. The CDR3 consists of 14 residues. Germline V gives CDR1 SNHLY, CDR2 FYNNEI. V was pared by 7 bases and J by 1 base, with 13 bases between. The CDR3 nucleotides read TGTGCCAGCATCCCGCCCGACAAGAACACTGAAGCTTTCTTT. This encodes CASIPPDKNTEAFF.

The J gene is TRBJ2-5, the V gene TRBV12-3 or TRBV12-4; maybe TRBD2 (5 bases). The CDR3 runs 16 residues. Trimming pared 4 bases from V and 2 bases from J, leaving 17 bases between. The DNA for the CDR3 is TGTGCCAGCAGTTATACTCTAGGGAGAGTTCAAGAGACCCAGTACTTC. Its translation is CASSYTLGRVQETQYF.

The table lists this clonotype with many counts. The genes are TRBV5-6 and TRBJ2-3; perhaps TRBD1 as D (6 bases). V dropped 4 bases and J dropped 2 bases, with 17 bases sitting between them. The CDR3 loop spans 16 amino acids. Germline V gene sequence: CDR1 SGHDT, CDR2 YYEEEE. The CDR3 DNA is TGTGCCAGCAGCAGTGGGACACGCCGTTCCACAGATACGCAGTATTTT. Translation gives CASSSGTRRSTDTQYF.

V is TRBV5-1 and J is TRBJ2-3, with D possibly matching TRBD2 (5 bases). Germline CDR1 reads SGHRS; CDR2 reads YFSETQ. The CDR3 runs 16 residues. V shed 5 bases and J shed 1 base, with 17 bases lying between them. The CDR3 reads CASSPPRAGRTDTQYF. CDR3 DNA: TGCGCCAGCAGTCCCCCCCGGGCGGGCCGCACAGATACGCAGTATTTT.

This clonotype was seen only once. The CDR3 DNA is TGCAGCGCAGGACAGGGGAAGACTGAAGCTTTCTTT. Its translation is CSAGQGKTEAFF. The chain links TRBV29-1 to TRBJ1-1; 9 nucleotides align to TRBD1. CDR1 is SQVTM, CDR2 ANQGSEA, per germline. CDR3 size: 12 residues. V lost 7 bases, J lost 5 bases, and 5 bases stayed unmatched.

Remarks on this clonotype: This may stem from a read error, because a much larger clone lies one nucleotide away. This chain links TRBV20-1 with TRBJ1-2; the D is unclear. Per the germline V gene, CDR1 is DFQATT and CDR2 is SNEGSKA (reference sequence). The CDR3 is 12 residues long. V was cut by 3 bases and J by 0 bases, with 5 bases left in between. CDR3: CSASRTNYGYTF. CDR3 coding DNA: TGCAGTGCTAGTAGAACTAACTATGGCTACACCTTC.

The chain couples TRBV4-1 to TRBJ2-1; weak D call: TRBD1 (7 bases). V was shortened by 0 bases and J by 7 bases, with 10 bases between the two germline ends. The length of the CDR3 is 14 residues. The germline gives CDR1 MGHRA, CDR2 YSYEKL. The CDR3 DNA sequence: TGCGCCAGCAGCCAAGAGGAGGGGGCTAATGAGCAGTTCTTC. Translated, it gives CASSQEEGANEQFF.

This clonotype was counted ten times or more. The CDR3 is CASSYIGGEAGGYYNEQFF. The CDR3 region has the DNA TGTGCCAGCAGTTATATTGGGGGGGAAGCGGGGGGCTACTACAATGAGCAGTTCTTC. This chain joins TRBV6-5 and TRBJ2-1; 9 bases match TRBD2. Per the germline V gene, CDR1 is MNHEY and CDR2 is SVGAGI. The CDR3 sequence is 19 residues long. Germline trimming cut 3 bases from V and 3 bases from J; bases unmatched to any gene: 15.

This chain uses TRBV30 with TRBJ1-2, with D uncertain. The V and J ends lost 1 base and 7 bases respectively, with 13 bases between them. The CDR3 has 13 amino acids. CDR1 GTSNPN and CDR2 SVGIG come from the germline V gene (reference sequence). For the CDR3, the DNA is TGTGCCTGGAGTGGCAGCCGGAGGGCTGGCTACACCTTC. The encoded protein is CAWSGSRRAGYTF. The whole variable domain, remainder taken from reference TRBV30 and TRBJ1-2, is SQTIHQWPATLVQPVGSPLSLECTVEGTSNPNLYWYRQAAGRGLQLLFYSVGIGQISSEVPQNLSASRPQDRQFILSSKKLLLSDSGFYLCAWSGSRRAGYTFGSGTRLTVV.

The V and J genes are TRBV6-2 or TRBV6-3 and TRBJ2-3; TRBD2 matches at 10 bases. The length of the CDR3 is 14 residues. Germline assignment: CDR1 MNHEY and CDR2 SVGEGT. V shed 6 bases, J shed 5 bases, and the junction held 5 bases outside the gene matches. The CDR3 nucleotides read TGTGCCAGCAGGAGCGGGGGGGGTAGAGATACGCAGTATTTT. It yields the protein CASRSGGGRDTQYF.

This clonotype was found a few times. The gene calls are TRBV7-9 and TRBJ1-2, with 9 bases that match TRBD1. Trimming cost V 5 bases and J 4 bases; bases outside gene matches: 11. The length of the CDR3 is 16 residues. Germline values: CDR1 SEHNR, CDR2 FQNEAQ (reference sequence). CDR3 loop: CASSPPGTGSIYGYTF. The CDR3, as DNA: TGTGCCAGCAGCCCCCCAGGGACAGGGAGTATCTATGGCTACACCTTC.

This clonotype was seen a few times. This chain uses TRBV5-5 with TRBJ1-2; perhaps TRBD1 as D (5 bases). The germline gives CDR1 SGHKS, CDR2 YYEKEE (reference sequence). Between the trimmed V and J ends, which lost 4 bases and 12 bases, there was a span of 13 bases. The CDR3 is 11 residues long. Here the CDR3 DNA reads TGTGCCAGCAGCGGGGACCGCGGAAACACCTTC. As protein: CASSGDRGNTF.

The CDR3 sequence: CASRPDSGQPQHF. Here the CDR3 DNA reads TGTGCCAGCAGGCCCGATTCAGGTCAGCCCCAGCATTTT. This chain connects TRBV7-2 to TRBJ1-5; no firm D call. The CDR3 has 13 residues. The ends were cut back, 6 bases at V and 6 bases at J, with 12 bases in the middle. Germline V gene data show CDR1 as SGHTA and CDR2 as FQGNSA.

The sample holds many counts of this clonotype. This chain links TRBV29-1 with TRBJ1-2, with TRBD1 matching over 8 bases. Germline-derived CDR1 and CDR2 are SQVTM and ANQGSEA. The V and J ends lost 2 bases and 2 bases, in that order; junction bases with no gene match: 7. CDR3 length equals 15 residues. DNA for the CDR3: TGCAGCGTTGAACAGCGACAGGGGCGCAACTATGGCTACACCTTC. Protein sequence: CSVEQRQGRNYGYTF.

As for this clonotype: A read error may explain this, as a much larger clone is one base away. This chain links TRBV13 with TRBJ2-5, with D unclear. V lost 2 bases to trimming and J lost 3 bases, with 16 bases between them. The CDR3 covers 16 residues. CDR1 is PRHDT, CDR2 FYEKMQ, per germline (reference sequence). CDR3 protein: CASSLPNLNGEETQYF. CDR3 DNA sequence: TGTGCCAGCAGCTTACCCAACCTAAATGGGGAAGAGACCCAGTACTTC.

This clonotype was seen more than once but under ten times. The chain links TRBV20-1 to TRBJ2-3; D unclear. Germline-derived CDR1 and CDR2 are DFQATT and SNEGSKA (reference sequence). V lost 1 base, J lost 2 bases, and 13 bases lay in between. The CDR3 extends over 15 amino acids. CDR3 DNA sequence: TGCAGTGCTAGAGGAGCTTTCCTCTTCACAGATACGCAGTATTTT. This encodes CSARGAFLFTDTQYF.

The chain employs TRBV5-1 and TRBJ2-2, with D maybe TRBD2 (5 bases). The CDR3 runs 15 residues. CDR1 and CDR2 (germline): SGHRS, YFSETQ. Trimming removed 7 bases at V and 5 bases at J, with 18 bases between. The chain's CDR3 is CASEEETSRTGELFF. The CDR3, as DNA: TGCGCCAGCGAGGAGGAAACCTCTAGGACCGGGGAGCTGTTTTTT.

This clonotype has at least ten counts. This chain uses TRBV12-3 or TRBV12-4 with TRBJ2-7; 9 bases fit TRBD2. This CDR3 has 16 amino acids. J was trimmed by 1 base and V by 4 bases; bases with no gene match: 8. CDR3 bases: TGTGCCAGCAGTTACATATCGGGACTAGCATCCTACGAGCAGTACTTC. This translates into CASSYISGLASYEQYF.

This clonotype was observed at least ten times. The chain has TRBV20-1 and TRBJ1-6; D call uncertain. V was clipped by 0 bases and J by 8 bases, with 14 bases between them. Germline-derived CDR1 and CDR2 are DFQATT and SNEGSKA (reference sequence). The CDR3 spans 15 residues. CDR3 in amino acids: CSAREILLRDSPLHF. The CDR3 DNA sequence: TGCAGTGCTAGAGAGATCCTCCTACGGGATTCACCCCTCCACTTT.

This clonotype came up a few times. The J gene is TRBJ2-1, the V gene TRBV7-9; the D is unclear. There are 14 residues in the CDR3. V gave up 5 bases and J gave up 4 bases, with 12 bases separating them. Germline CDR1 is SEHNR and CDR2 is FQNEAQ (reference sequence). CDR3 loop: CASSPVDGYNEQFF. The DNA for the CDR3 is TGTGCCAGCAGCCCGGTTGACGGATACAATGAGCAGTTCTTC.

V gene TRBV7-9 combines with J gene TRBJ2-7; D is unclear. Trimming stripped 6 bases from V and 3 bases from J, with 9 bases between. The CDR3 sequence is 12 residues long. Germline V lookup: CDR1 SEHNR, CDR2 FQNEAQ (reference sequence). The CDR3 region is CASSSVVYEQYV. The CDR3, as DNA: TGTGCCAGCAGTTCAGTTGTCTACGAGCAGTACGTC.

V usage is TRBV28 and J usage is TRBJ2-3; possible D gene TRBD2, 6 bases. V lost 7 bases and J 9 bases, leaving 14 bases between the germline ends. Germline loops: CDR1 MDHEN, CDR2 SYDVKM. This CDR3 is 12 amino acids long. The DNA of the CDR3 is TGTGCCAGCACCAAACGGGGGTTCACGCAGTATTTT. Its translation: CASTKRGFTQYF.

This chain joins TRBV7-2 and TRBJ1-2; tentative D call: TRBD1 (6 bases). The CDR3 is 13 amino acids. V dropped 5 bases and J dropped 3 bases, with 10 bases sitting between them. Germline CDR1 is SGHTA and CDR2 is FQGNSA. The CDR3 bases are TGTGCCAGCAGCAACAGGGTTGACTATGGCTACACCTTC. Its protein product is CASSNRVDYGYTF.

This clonotype has only one observation. The J gene is TRBJ2-5, the V gene TRBV30; D gene unclear. V gave up 3 bases and J gave up 5 bases, with 10 bases separating them. The CDR3 sequence is 12 residues long. The V gene's germline CDR1 is GTSNPN and CDR2 SVGIG (reference sequence). Here the CDR3 reads CAWRELSETQYF. The CDR3 coding sequence is TGTGCCTGGAGAGAGCTCTCGGAGACCCAGTACTTC.

This clonotype was seen many times. V usage is TRBV7-9 and J usage is TRBJ1-1; tentatively, D is TRBD1 (5 bases). CDR3 length: 14 amino acids. Trimming left V 5 bases short and J 3 bases short, with 13 bases between. Germline loops: CDR1 SEHNR, CDR2 FQNEAQ (reference sequence). The CDR3 loop is CASSTTSGDTEAFF. The CDR3 bases are TGTGCCAGCAGCACCACCTCGGGGGACACTGAAGCTTTCTTT.